These 14 T cell receptor beta chains came from one sample sequenced in a study of identifying expanded T cells in peripheral blood. This table comes from immunoSEQ multiplex PCR, and its TCRdb copy is limited to in-frame clones, with some not included. The table includes around 70,000 clones, roughly 90% detected once. Sequencing input: blood. The receptors were gathered from a person between 18 and 75 years old in good health.

J is TRBJ2-1 and V is TRBV7-3, with D perhaps matching TRBD1 (6 bases). The CDR3 loop spans 13 amino acids. Germline V gives CDR1 SGHTA, CDR2 FQGTGA. Between the trimmed V and J ends, which lost 5 bases and 4 bases, there was a span of 9 bases. The CDR3 bases are TGTGCCAGCAGCGTTACAGGGTACAATGAGCAGTTCTTC. Amino acid sequence: CASSVTGYNEQFF.

V is TRBV15 and J is TRBJ2-7; TRBD1 matches 9 bases. Germline lookup yields CDR1 LNHNV and CDR2 YYDKDF (reference sequence). The CDR3 runs 16 residues. The J segment lost 5 bases and the V segment lost 2 bases, leaving 10 bases of the junction unmatched. CDR3 loop: CATSRKPGQGGHEQYF. CDR3 DNA: TGTGCCACCAGCAGAAAACCGGGACAGGGAGGCCACGAGCAGTACTTC.

The rearrangement joins TRBV7-2 to TRBJ2-5; 10 bases fit TRBD1. The trim removed 5 bases at V and 5 bases at J, leaving 11 bases unmatched. The germline gives CDR1 SGHTA, CDR2 FQGNSA. This CDR3 has 16 amino acids. The CDR3, as DNA: TGTGCCAGCAGCACCCGGGACAGGGGAGGGGGTGAGACCCAGTACTTC. This sequence encodes CASSTRDRGGGETQYF.

This clone was counted a single time. The chain joins TRBV2 to TRBJ2-2; 11 bases are shared with TRBD1. CDR1 SNHLY and CDR2 FYNNEI come from the germline V gene. J lost 7 bases, V lost 6 bases, and 4 bases had no gene match. The CDR3 runs 14 residues. CDR3 protein: CASRPGQGVGELFF. In nucleotides, the CDR3 is TGTGCCAGCAGGCCGGGACAGGGGGTCGGGGAGCTGTTTTTT.

V gene TRBV19 combines with J gene TRBJ2-2; 8 bases align to TRBD1. The ends lost 11 bases at V and 1 base at J; junction bases unmatched: 12. The CDR3 loop spans 16 amino acids. Germline assignment: CDR1 LNHDA and CDR2 SQIVND (reference sequence). The CDR3 protein is CACQKLTGGNTGELFF. CDR3 coding DNA: TGTGCCTGTCAAAAGTTAACAGGGGGGAACACCGGGGAGCTGTTTTTT. The full variable domain, in which reference TRBV19 and TRBJ2-2 provide the parts outside the CDR3, is DGGITQSPKYLFRKEGQNVTLSCEQNLNHDAMYWYRQDPGQGLRLIYYSQIVNDFQKGDIAEGYSVSREKKESFPLTVTSAQKNPTAFYLCACQKLTGGNTGELFFGEGSRLTVL.

The chain uses TRBV7-2 and TRBJ1-4; D gene unclear. This CDR3 comprises 12 residues. The germline V gene has CDR1 SGHTA and CDR2 FQGNSA. Trimming pared 1 base from V and 8 bases from J, leaving 5 bases between. The CDR3 nucleotides read TGTGCCAGCAGCTTAGGGAGCGAAAAACTGTTTTTT. Amino acids: CASSLGSEKLFF.

This clone was observed once. V usage is TRBV4-1 and J usage is TRBJ2-7; 7 nucleotides align to TRBD2. This CDR3 region has 14 residues. The germline V gene has CDR1 MGHRA and CDR2 YSYEKL. The trim removed 1 base at V and 2 bases at J, leaving 2 bases unmatched. The CDR3 sequence: CASSQVAGAYEQYF. In DNA, the CDR3 is TGCGCCAGCAGCCAAGTGGCGGGGGCCTACGAGCAGTACTTC.

V usage is TRBV4-3 and J usage is TRBJ2-7; a weak D match, TRBD1 (5 bases). This CDR3 spans 15 amino acids. V was clipped by 4 bases and J by 2 bases, with 15 bases between them. In germline, CDR1 is LGHNA, CDR2 YSLEER. The CDR3 protein is CASSRARDSAYEQYF. Written as DNA, the CDR3 is TGCGCCAGCAGCCGAGCACGAGACAGCGCCTACGAGCAGTACTTC.

The genes are TRBV30 and TRBJ2-3, with D perhaps matching TRBD2 (5 bases). The length of the CDR3 is 12 residues. V was pared by 1 base and J by 10 bases, with 12 bases between. CDR1 is GTSNPN and CDR2 is SVGIG in the germline V gene (reference sequence). The CDR3 spells CAWSEGGSSQYF. CDR3 coding DNA: TGTGCCTGGAGTGAAGGTGGGAGTTCGCAGTATTTT. Combining the CDR3 with reference TRBV30 and TRBJ2-3 gives the whole variable domain SQTIHQWPATLVQPVGSPLSLECTVEGTSNPNLYWYRQAAGRGLQLLFYSVGIGQISSEVPQNLSASRPQDRQFILSSKKLLLSDSGFYLCAWSEGGSSQYFGPGTRLTVL.

The V and J genes are TRBV20-1 and TRBJ2-4, with D hard to call. Germline assignment: CDR1 DFQATT and CDR2 SNEGSKA (reference sequence). Trimming took off 3 bases at V and 9 bases at J, with 9 bases between the two ends. The CDR3 spans 11 residues. DNA for the CDR3: TGCAGTGCTAGTGGACCCCCCATTCAGTACTTC. This translates into CSASGPPIQYF.

A single count supports this clone. This chain connects TRBV9 to TRBJ1-2, with D tentatively TRBD1 (6 bases). Trimming pared 0 bases from V and 4 bases from J, leaving 13 bases between. Germline loops: CDR1 SGDLS, CDR2 YYNGEE. The CDR3 is made up of 15 amino acids. The CDR3: CASSVGDRKTYGYTF. The CDR3 bases are TGTGCCAGCAGCGTAGGTGACAGGAAAACCTATGGCTACACCTTC.

This clone was seen only once. This chain uses TRBV12-2 with TRBJ2-1; the table assigns TRBD2, which was not confirmed against the DNA. TRBV12-2 is a known pseudogene. The CDR3 contains 15 residues. CDR3 loop: CASRLYPAGEGWQFF. The CDR3, as DNA: TGTGCAAGTCGCTTATATCCGGCGGGAGAGGGGTGGCAGTTCTTC.

The chain uses TRBV29-1 and TRBJ1-2; D remains ambiguous. The V end lost 2 bases, the J end lost 3 bases, and 4 bases lay between the germline ends. The CDR3 extends over 11 amino acids. Germline V gene sequence: CDR1 SQVTM, CDR2 ANQGSEA. DNA of the CDR3: TGCAGCGTTGAACGCGACTATGGCTACACCTTC. This encodes CSVERDYGYTF. Combining the CDR3 with reference TRBV29-1 and TRBJ1-2 gives the whole variable domain SAVISQKPSRDICQRGTSLTIQCQVDSQVTMMFWYRQQPGQSLTLIATANQGSEATYESGFVIDKFPISRPNLTFSTLTVSNMSPEDSSIYLCSVERDYGYTFGSGTRLTVV.

This chain uses TRBV29-1 with TRBJ1-2, with D unclear. This CDR3 comprises 12 residues. V shed 4 bases and J shed 2 bases, with 8 bases lying between them. CDR1 and CDR2 (germline): SQVTM, ANQGSEA. CDR3 coding DNA: TGCAGCGTTGTCGACCGGAACTATGGCTACACCTTC. The encoded protein is CSVVDRNYGYTF.